This T cell receptor (beta chain) was found in a study of CD4+ T cells in melanoma. Generated by immunoSEQ multiplex PCR, the TCRdb table keeps only in-frame clones and is missing some. The sample records over 130,000 clones, about nine tenths being singletons. The CDR3 spans 15 residues. Germline V gene lookup returns CDR1 MNHNY and CDR2 SVGAGI (reference sequence). The V and J ends lost 5 bases and 2 bases, in that order; junction bases with no gene match: 7. The sequence was collected from a human donor with melanoma. The chain joins TRBV6-6 to TRBJ1-2; TRBD1 aligns across 8 bases. As DNA, the CDR3 is TGTGCCAGCAGTACGAACAGGGGGTACAACTATGGCTACACCTTC. Its protein product is CASSTNRGYNYGYTF.